The following is a T cell receptor (beta chain) sequence with its context. Its recognized antigen is unknown. It has no much larger one-base neighbor in the sample; base qualities were not kept. This entry is derived from a study of response to subunit inactivated influenza vaccine (dated 2018 in TCRdb). With respect to the entire study: Deep quantitative profiling of the T cell receptor repertoire was used in the study to follow responses to a trivalent subunit inactivated influenza vaccine.

Here is what the overall study found, with its caveats: The authors suggested that each seasonal influenza vaccination may recruit only a limited number of new T cells.

Relative to germline, V is 2 bases shorter and J is 9 bases shorter, with 8 bases between their ends. The CDR3 numbers 13 residues from cysteine through phenylalanine. The only DNA kept is the CDR3, 39 bases in frame from the first base. CDR1 is given as SEHNR and CDR2 as FQNEAQ, both from the germline V gene (reference sequence). Libraries came from RT-PCR. Reads for this sample came from an Illumina HiSeq 2500. TCRdb cleaned the public reads at Q25 with fastp, built clones with MiXCR and kept in-frame beta chains. Every entry covers one CDR3 protein and lists the most common genes and DNA from its rows. Counted in this sample were 300,000 to 350,000 distinct CDR3 sequences; about 20% of them appeared once. The leading ten clones occupy under 13% of the sample.

The chain joins TRBV7-9 to TRBJ1-6; no confident D gene assignment can be made. This sequence originates from a man aged 50-75 years who received an inactivated influenza vaccine. Donor details come from another sample of the same person, matched by shared clones. This material consisted of PBMCs from blood, taken about 20 months after vaccination. The DNA reads TGTGCCAGCAGCTTAACGTGGGGTTCACCCCTCCACTTT. It encodes CASSLTWGSPLHF.